One and the same sample provided the 5 T cell receptor beta chains below, sequenced in a study of T cell clonality in common variable immunodeficiency. Some clones are missing from TCRdb's copy, which holds only in-frame ones; the method was immunoSEQ multiplex PCR. Listed for the sample are fewer than 60,000 clones, none seen a single time. What was sequenced was peripheral blood mononuclear cells. These receptor sequences come from a person aged 18-70 years in good health.

Ten or more counts support this clone. The CDR3 extends 3 residues past the end of the read, so its final part is completed from the germline J gene. The rearrangement joins TRBV7-3 to TRBJ2-1, with TRBD2 as a possible D gene (6 bases). The ends were cut back, 2 bases at V and 6 bases at J, with 14 bases in the middle. CDR3 length: 15 amino acids. The germline V gene encodes CDR1 SGHTA and CDR2 FQGTGA. CDR3 protein: CASSLAVTRGNEQFF. The sequenced part of the CDR3 DNA is TGTGCCAGCAGCTTAGCCGTGACTAGAGGCAATGAG.

This clone has a handful of counts. The read terminates 3 residues ahead of where the CDR3 ends, so the germline J gene completes it. V is TRBV19 and J is TRBJ1-3, with D perhaps TRBD1 (5 bases). Trimming left V 6 bases short and J 1 base short, with 16 bases between. Germline values: CDR1 LNHDA, CDR2 SQIVND (reference sequence). The CDR3 sequence is 16 residues long. The CDR3 protein is CASRRGGAPSGNTIYF. CDR3 DNA, as far as it was read: TGTGCCAGTAGAAGAGGAGGGGCCCCTTCTGGAAACACC.

In its sample, this clone was seen many times. Read data end 3 residues before the CDR3 end; the end is taken from the germline J gene. The chain uses TRBV19 and TRBJ1-5; D is possibly TRBD1 (5 bases). V dropped 3 bases and J dropped 0 bases, with 12 bases sitting between them. Germline assignment: CDR1 LNHDA and CDR2 SQIVND (reference sequence). The CDR3 is 16 amino acids. This CDR3 reads CASSIDRTYSNQPQHF. The part of the CDR3 DNA that was read is TGTGCCAGTAGTATCGACAGAACCTATAGCAATCAGCCC.

This clone has a count of ten or more. The sequenced part of the CDR3 DNA is TGTGCCAGTAGTATAGGGCGGGGGCGGAACACTGAA. It specifies CASSIGRGRNTE. The entire CDR3 protein reads CASSIGRGRNTEAFF. The rearrangement uses TRBV19 and TRBJ1-1; TRBD1 is a possible D gene (6 bases). The read comes to an end 3 residues before the CDR3 does, leaving the germline J gene to fill in the end. The V gene lost 1 base and the J gene lost 1 base, with 10 bases spanning the gap. The CDR3 covers 15 residues. Germline CDR1 LNHDA, CDR2 SQIVND (reference sequence).

This clone came up many times. The CDR3 is cut off 3 residues early in the read; its end comes from the germline J gene. This chain uses TRBV20-1 with TRBJ2-2, with 12 bases lining up with TRBD2. The germline V gene has CDR1 DFQATT and CDR2 SNEGSKA (reference sequence). This CDR3 has 16 amino acids. Losses at the gene ends were 5 bases for V and 6 bases for J; bases not matched to a gene: 10. The CDR3 DNA, read in part, is TGCAGTGCTCGACACTCGACTAGCGGGGGTTCCGGGGAG. Its translation: CSARHSTSGGSGE. The whole CDR3 sequence is CSARHSTSGGSGELFF.